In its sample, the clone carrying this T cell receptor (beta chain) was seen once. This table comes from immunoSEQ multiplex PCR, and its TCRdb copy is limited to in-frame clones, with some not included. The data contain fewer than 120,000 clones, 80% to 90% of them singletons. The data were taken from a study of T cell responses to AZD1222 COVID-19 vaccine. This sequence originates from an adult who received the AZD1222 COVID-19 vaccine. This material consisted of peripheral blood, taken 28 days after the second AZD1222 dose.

This CDR3 reads CASRRTGPGNQPQHF. CDR3 nucleotide sequence: TGTGCCAGTAGACGTACAGGGCCCGGCAATCAGCCCCAGCATTTT. The rearrangement joins TRBV19 to TRBJ1-5; D might be TRBD1 (6 bases). This CDR3 has 15 amino acids. Germline CDR1 is LNHDA and CDR2 is SQIVND (reference sequence). The germline V and J ends were trimmed by 6 bases and 2 bases, with 14 bases remaining between them.